The T cell receptor (beta chain) under discussion was sequenced for a study of shared clonotypes between healthy human individuals. Study overall: Three plates were used per donor for CD4 naive, three for CD4 memory, two for CD8 naive and one for CD8 memory.

Combination of CD45RO+ cells with CCR7-negative CD45RA+ TemRA cells was used for CD8 memory. V lost 1 base and J 10 bases, leaving 8 bases between the germline ends. The CDR3 is 12 residues long. Germline V gives CDR1 SGHAT, CDR2 FQNNGV. The data were produced by immunoSEQ multiplex PCR, yet TCRdb's version contains in-frame clones alone and is incomplete. The table lists roughly 660,000 clones, 90% of them singletons. Specimen: memory CD8+ T cells from PBMCs. Subset given: CD45RO+ cells pooled with CCR7-negative TemRA cells. This sequence originates from a man aged 18 to 30 in good health. Some clones in this sample may be carry-over from other donors' samples. This sequence joins TRBV11-2 and TRBJ2-1, with D unclear. The CDR3 reads CASSLVFAEQFF. The CDR3, as DNA: TGTGCCAGCAGCTTAGTTTTTGCCGAGCAGTTCTTC.